This T cell receptor beta chain was sequenced in a study of T cell changes during pregnancy in multiple sclerosis. TCRdb's copy holds only in-frame clones and misses some; the assay was immunoSEQ multiplex PCR. The sample contains about 52,000 clones, around 92% of which appear only once. Germline CDR1 LNHDA, CDR2 SQIVND (reference sequence). The V and J ends lost 5 bases and 0 bases respectively, with 7 bases between them. The CDR3 extends over 13 amino acids. This rearrangement joins TRBV19 to TRBJ2-5, with D tentatively TRBD2 (6 bases). The material was CD4+ T cells from peripheral blood mononuclear cells, obtained in the third trimester of pregnancy. The sequence was collected from a female donor with multiple sclerosis, enrolled in a pregnancy study. The CDR3 protein is CASSGDYQETQYF. DNA for the CDR3: TGTGCCAGTAGTGGGGACTACCAAGAGACCCAGTACTTC. The whole variable domain, filled in from reference TRBV19 and TRBJ2-5, reads DGGITQSPKYLFRKEGQNVTLSCEQNLNHDAMYWYRQDPGQGLRLIYYSQIVNDFQKGDIAEGYSVSREKKESFPLTVTSAQKNPTAFYLCASSGDYQETQYFGPGTRLLVL.